This TCR beta chain was profiled in a study of cytomegalovirus exposure and HLA in healthy donors. The study sampled nominally healthy donors, though unrecorded immune exposures were likely. In the PCR, 60 Vbeta and 13 Jbeta primers were used. Measured with immunoSEQ multiplex PCR; TCRdb has only the in-frame clones, and not every one. Altogether some 150,000 clones are present, about 88% being singletons, with the ten largest covering 2.3%. On this clone: No antigen is known for it.

Germline values: CDR1 SGHTA, CDR2 FQGNSA. V was trimmed by 5 bases and J by 4 bases, leaving 14 bases between them. The CDR3 loop spans 14 amino acids. Whole-study results and caveats: Most CMV-associated TCR beta chains were later found to appear HLA-restricted. Among TCR beta chains, those listed as cytomegalovirus-associated numbered around 160.

The specimen sequenced was PBMCs. The source is a woman between 18 and 29 years old in good health and CMV-seronegative. This chain uses TRBV7-2 with TRBJ2-5; D remains unclear. The CDR3 nucleotides read TGTGCCAGCAGCATGGAGCGCCTGGCAGAGACCCAGTACTTC. Its translation: CASSMERLAETQYF. Using reference TRBV7-2 and TRBJ2-5 for the parts outside the CDR3, the full variable domain is GAGVSQSPSNKVTEKGKDVELRCDPISGHTALYWYRQSLGQGLEFLIYFQGNSAPDKSGLPSDRFSAERTGGSVSTLTIQRTQQEDSAVYLCASSMERLAETQYFGPGTRLLVL.